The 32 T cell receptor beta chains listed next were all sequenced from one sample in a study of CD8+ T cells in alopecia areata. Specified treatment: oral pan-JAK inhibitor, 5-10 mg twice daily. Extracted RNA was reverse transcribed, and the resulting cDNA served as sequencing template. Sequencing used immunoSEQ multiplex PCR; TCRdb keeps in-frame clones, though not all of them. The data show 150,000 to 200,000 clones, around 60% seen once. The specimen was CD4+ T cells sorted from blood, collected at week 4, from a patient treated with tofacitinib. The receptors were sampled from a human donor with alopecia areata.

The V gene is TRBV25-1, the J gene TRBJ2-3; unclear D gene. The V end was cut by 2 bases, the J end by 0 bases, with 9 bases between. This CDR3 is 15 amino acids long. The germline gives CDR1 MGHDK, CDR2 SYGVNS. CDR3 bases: TGTGCCAGCAGTGAACAAAGGCCGAGCACAGATACGCAGTATTTT. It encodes CASSEQRPSTDTQYF.

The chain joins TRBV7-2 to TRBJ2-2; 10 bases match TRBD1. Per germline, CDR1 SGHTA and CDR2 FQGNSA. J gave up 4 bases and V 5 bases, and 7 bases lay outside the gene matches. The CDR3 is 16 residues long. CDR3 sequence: CASSTRTGGITGELFF. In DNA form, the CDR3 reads TGTGCCAGCAGCACTCGGACAGGGGGAATCACCGGGGAGCTGTTTTTT.

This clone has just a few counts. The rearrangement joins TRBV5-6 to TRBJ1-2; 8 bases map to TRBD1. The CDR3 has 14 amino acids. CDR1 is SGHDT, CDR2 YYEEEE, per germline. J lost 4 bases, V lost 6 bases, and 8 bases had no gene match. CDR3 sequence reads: CASTQGAAGYGYTF. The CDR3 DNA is TGTGCCAGCACCCAGGGGGCAGCTGGCTATGGCTACACCTTC.

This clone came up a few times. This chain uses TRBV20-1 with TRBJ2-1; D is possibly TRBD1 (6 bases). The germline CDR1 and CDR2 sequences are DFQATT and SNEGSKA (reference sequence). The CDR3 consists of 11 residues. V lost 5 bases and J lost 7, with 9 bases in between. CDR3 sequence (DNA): TGCAGTGCTTCTGACAGGAATGAGCAGTTCTTC. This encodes CSASDRNEQFF.

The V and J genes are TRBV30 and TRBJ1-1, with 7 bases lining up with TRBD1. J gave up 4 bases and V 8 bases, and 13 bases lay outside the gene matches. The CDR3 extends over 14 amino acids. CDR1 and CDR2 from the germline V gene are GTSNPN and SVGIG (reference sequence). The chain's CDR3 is CASKTGSGSTEAFF. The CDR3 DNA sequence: TGTGCCAGTAAGACAGGGTCAGGCAGCACTGAAGCTTTCTTT.

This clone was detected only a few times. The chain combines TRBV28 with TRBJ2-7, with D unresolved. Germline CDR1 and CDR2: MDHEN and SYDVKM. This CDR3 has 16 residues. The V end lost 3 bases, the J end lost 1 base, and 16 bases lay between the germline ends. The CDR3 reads CASSLVVQSISYEQYF. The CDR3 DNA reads TGTGCCAGCAGTTTGGTGGTCCAGTCGATTTCCTACGAGCAGTACTTC.

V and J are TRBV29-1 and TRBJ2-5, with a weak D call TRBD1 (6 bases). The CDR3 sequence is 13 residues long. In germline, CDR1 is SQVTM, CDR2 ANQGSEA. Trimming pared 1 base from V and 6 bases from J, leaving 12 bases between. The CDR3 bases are TGCAGCGTTGAAGGCCGGCAGGGGAAGACCCAGTACTTC. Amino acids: CSVEGRQGKTQYF.

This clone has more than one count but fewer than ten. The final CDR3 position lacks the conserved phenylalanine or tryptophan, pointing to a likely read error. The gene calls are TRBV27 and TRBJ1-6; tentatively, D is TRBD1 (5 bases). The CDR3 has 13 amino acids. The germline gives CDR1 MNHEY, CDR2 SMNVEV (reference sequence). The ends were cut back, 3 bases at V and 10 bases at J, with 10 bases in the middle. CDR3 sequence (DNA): TGTGCCAGCAGTTTTTCAGGGACCTCACCCCTCCACCTT. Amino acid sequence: CASSFSGTSPLHL.

The CDR3: CSGGQKVNTEAFF. CDR3 bases: TGCAGCGGCGGACAGAAAGTGAACACTGAAGCTTTCTTT. The rearrangement links TRBV29-1 to TRBJ1-1; D is perhaps TRBD1 (6 bases). The germline V and J ends were trimmed by 7 bases and 0 bases, with 12 bases remaining between them. This CDR3 spans 13 amino acids. Germline V gene sequence: CDR1 SQVTM, CDR2 ANQGSEA.

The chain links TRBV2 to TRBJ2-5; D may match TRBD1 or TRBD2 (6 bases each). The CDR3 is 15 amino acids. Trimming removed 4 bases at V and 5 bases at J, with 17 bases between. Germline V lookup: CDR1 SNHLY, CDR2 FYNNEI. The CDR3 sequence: CASSGNPGAQETQYF. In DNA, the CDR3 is TGTGCCAGCAGTGGGAACCCGGGGGCGCAGGAGACCCAGTACTTC.

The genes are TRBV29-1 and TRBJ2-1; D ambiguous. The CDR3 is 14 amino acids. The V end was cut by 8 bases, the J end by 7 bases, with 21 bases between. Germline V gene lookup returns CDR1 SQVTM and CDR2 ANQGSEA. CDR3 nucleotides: TGCAGCACACCGGGCAGTGGAAGGGTAAATGAGCAGTTCTTC. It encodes CSTPGSGRVNEQFF.

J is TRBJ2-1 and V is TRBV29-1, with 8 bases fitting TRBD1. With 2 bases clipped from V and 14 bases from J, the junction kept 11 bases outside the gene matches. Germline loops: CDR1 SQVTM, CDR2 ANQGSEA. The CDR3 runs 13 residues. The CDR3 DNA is TGCAGCGTTGAACCCGCCGGACAGGGAAGGGAGTTCTTC. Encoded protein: CSVEPAGQGREFF.

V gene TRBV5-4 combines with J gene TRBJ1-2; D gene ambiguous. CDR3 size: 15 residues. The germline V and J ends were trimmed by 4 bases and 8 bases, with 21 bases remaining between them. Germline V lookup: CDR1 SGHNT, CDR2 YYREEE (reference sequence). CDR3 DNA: TGTGCCAGCAGCACACTACAGAGCCCTCTTGGGGGCTACACCTTC. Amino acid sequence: CASSTLQSPLGGYTF.

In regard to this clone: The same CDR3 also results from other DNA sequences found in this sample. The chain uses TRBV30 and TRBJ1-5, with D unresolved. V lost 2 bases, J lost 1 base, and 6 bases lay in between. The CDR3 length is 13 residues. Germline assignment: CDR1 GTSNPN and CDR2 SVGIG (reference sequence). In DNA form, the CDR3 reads TGTGCCTGGAGTAAGGACAGCAATCAGCCCCAGCATTTT. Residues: CAWSKDSNQPQHF.

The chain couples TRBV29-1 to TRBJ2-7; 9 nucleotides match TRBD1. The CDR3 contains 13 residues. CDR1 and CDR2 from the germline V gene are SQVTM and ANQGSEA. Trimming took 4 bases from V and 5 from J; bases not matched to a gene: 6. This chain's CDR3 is CSVGTGGLNEQYF. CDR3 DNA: TGCAGCGTTGGTACAGGGGGCCTAAACGAGCAGTACTTC.

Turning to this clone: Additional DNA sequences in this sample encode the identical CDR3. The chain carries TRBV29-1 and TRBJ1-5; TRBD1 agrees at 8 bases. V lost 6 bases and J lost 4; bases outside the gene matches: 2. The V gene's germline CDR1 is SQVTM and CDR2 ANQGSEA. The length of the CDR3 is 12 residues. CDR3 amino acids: CSVGQENQPQHF. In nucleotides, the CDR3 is TGCAGCGTGGGACAGGAGAATCAGCCCCAGCATTTT.

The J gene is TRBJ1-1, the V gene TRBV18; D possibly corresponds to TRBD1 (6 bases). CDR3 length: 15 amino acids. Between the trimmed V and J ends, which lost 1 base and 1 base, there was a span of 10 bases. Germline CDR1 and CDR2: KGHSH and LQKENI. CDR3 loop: CASSPRGQQNTEAFF. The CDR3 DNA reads TGTGCCAGCTCACCACGAGGACAGCAGAACACTGAAGCTTTCTTT. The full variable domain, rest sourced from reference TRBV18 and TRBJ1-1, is NAGVMQNPRHLVRRRGQEARLRCSPMKGHSHVYWYRQLPEEGLKFMVYLQKENIIDESGMPKERFSAEFPKEGPSILRIQQVVRGDSAAYFCASSPRGQQNTEAFFGQGTRLTVV.

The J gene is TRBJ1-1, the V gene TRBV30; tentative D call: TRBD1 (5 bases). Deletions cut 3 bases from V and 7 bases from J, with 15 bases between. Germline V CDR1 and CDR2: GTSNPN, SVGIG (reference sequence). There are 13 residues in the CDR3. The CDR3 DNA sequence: TGTGCCTGGAGCCCCGGGGCAGACCGTGAAGCTTTCTTT. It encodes CAWSPGADREAFF. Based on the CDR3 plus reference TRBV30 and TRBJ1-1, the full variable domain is SQTIHQWPATLVQPVGSPLSLECTVEGTSNPNLYWYRQAAGRGLQLLFYSVGIGQISSEVPQNLSASRPQDRQFILSSKKLLLSDSGFYLCAWSPGADREAFFGQGTRLTVV.

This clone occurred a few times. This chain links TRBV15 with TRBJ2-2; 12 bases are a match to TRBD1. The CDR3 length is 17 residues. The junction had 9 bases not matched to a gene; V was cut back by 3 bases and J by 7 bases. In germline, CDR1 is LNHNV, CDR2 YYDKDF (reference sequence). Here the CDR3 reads CATSSYRDRGPGGELFF. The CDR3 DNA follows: TGTGCCACCAGCAGTTATCGGGACAGGGGGCCGGGCGGGGAGCTGTTTTTT.

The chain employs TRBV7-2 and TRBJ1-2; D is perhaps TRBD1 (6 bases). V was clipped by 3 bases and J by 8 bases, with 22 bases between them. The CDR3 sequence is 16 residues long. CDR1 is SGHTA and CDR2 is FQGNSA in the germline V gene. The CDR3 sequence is CASSFEGGTPPRGYTF. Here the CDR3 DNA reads TGTGCCAGCAGCTTCGAGGGGGGGACCCCCCCTAGGGGCTACACCTTC.

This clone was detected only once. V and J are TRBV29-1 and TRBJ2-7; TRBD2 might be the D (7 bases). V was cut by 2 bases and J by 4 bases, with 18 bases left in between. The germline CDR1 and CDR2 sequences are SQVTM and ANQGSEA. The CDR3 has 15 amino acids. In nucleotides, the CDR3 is TGCAGCGTTGAAAGGGGGGGCAGGGTTGAGTACGAGCAGTACTTC. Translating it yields CSVERGGRVEYEQYF.

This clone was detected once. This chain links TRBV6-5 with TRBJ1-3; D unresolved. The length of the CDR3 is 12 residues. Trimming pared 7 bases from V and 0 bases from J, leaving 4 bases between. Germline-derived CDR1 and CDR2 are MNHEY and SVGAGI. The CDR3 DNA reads TGTGCCAGCACGGGCTCTGGAAACACCATATATTTT. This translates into CASTGSGNTIYF.

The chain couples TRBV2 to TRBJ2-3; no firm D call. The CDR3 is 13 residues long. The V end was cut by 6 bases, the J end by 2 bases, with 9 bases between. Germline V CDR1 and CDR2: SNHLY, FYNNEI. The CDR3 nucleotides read TGTGCCAGCAGCCTCGGAACCACAGATACGCAGTATTTT. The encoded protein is CASSLGTTDTQYF. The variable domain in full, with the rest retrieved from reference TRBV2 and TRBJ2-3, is EPEVTQTPSHQVTQMGQEVILRCVPISNHLYFYWYRQILGQKVEFLVSFYNNEISEKSEIFDDQFSVERPDGSNFTLKIRSTKLEDSAMYFCASSLGTTDTQYFGPGTRLTVL.

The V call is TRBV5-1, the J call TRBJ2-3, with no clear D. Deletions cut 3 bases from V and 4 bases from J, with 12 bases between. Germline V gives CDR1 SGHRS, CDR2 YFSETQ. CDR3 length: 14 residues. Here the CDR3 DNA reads TGCGCCAGCAGCTCTCAAGTCCCTGCAGATACGCAGTATTTT. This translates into CASSSQVPADTQYF.

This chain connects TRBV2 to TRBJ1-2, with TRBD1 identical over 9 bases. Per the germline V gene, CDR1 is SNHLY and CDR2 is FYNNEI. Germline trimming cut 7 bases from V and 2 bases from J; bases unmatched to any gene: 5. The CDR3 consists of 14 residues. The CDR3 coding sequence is TGTGCCAGCACCGGGACAGGGAAAAACTATGGCTACACCTTC. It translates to CASTGTGKNYGYTF.

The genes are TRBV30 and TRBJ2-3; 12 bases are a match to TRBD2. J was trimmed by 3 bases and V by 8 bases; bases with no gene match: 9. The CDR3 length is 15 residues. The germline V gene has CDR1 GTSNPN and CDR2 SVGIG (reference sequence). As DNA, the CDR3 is TGTGCCCGAGCGACTAGCGGGGGTTGGACAGATACGCAGTATTTT. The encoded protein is CARATSGGWTDTQYF.

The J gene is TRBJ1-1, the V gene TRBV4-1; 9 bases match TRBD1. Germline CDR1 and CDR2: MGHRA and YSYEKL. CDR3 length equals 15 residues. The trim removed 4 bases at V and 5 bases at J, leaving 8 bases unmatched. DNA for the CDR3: TGCGCCAGCAGCCTGGGACAGGGACGGGAGACTGAAGCTTTCTTT. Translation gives CASSLGQGRETEAFF.

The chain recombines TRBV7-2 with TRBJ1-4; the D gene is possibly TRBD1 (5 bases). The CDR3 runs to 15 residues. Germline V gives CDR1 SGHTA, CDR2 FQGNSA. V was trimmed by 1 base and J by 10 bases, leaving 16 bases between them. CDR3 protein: CASSLETGSRGKLFF. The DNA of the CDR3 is TGTGCCAGCAGCTTAGAAACAGGTTCGAGAGGAAAACTGTTTTTT.

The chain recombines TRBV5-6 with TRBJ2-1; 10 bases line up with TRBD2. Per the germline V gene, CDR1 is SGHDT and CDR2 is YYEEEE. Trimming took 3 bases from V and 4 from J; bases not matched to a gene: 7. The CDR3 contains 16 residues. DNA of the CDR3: TGTGCCAGCAGCTCTGCGGGGACTAGCGAGTACAATGAGCAGTTCTTC. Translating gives CASSSAGTSEYNEQFF.

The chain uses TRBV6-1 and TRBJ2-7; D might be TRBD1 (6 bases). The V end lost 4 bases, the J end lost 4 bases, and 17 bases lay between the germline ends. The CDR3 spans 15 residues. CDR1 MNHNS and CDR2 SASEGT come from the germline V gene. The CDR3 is CASSVAGTRDYEQYF. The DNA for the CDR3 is TGTGCCAGCAGTGTTGCCGGGACAAGGGATTACGAGCAGTACTTC.

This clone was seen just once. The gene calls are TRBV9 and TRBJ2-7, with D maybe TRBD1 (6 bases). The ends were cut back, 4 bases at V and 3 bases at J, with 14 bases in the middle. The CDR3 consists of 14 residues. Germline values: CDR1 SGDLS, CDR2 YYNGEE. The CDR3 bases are TGTGCCAGCAGCATCGGGACACCCGACTACGAGCAGTACTTC. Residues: CASSIGTPDYEQYF.

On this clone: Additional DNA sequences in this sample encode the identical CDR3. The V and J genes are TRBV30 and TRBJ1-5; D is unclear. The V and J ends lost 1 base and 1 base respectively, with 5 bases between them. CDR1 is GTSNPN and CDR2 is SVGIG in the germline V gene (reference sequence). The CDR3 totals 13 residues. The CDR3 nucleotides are TGTGCCTGGAGTGGAGGGAGCAATCAGCCCCAGCATTTT. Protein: CAWSGGSNQPQHF.